This TCR beta chain was recovered during a study of neurological immune-mediated disorders. Whole-study results and caveats: While HTLV-1-associated myelopathy showed the greatest TCR clonal expansion, multiple sclerosis showed the least, falling below healthy controls.

cDNA synthesis was performed by 5'RACE with 10-nucleotide random UMIs. MiXCR, run by TCRdb on the 5' RACE reads, gives a single entry per CDR3 protein. The sample consists of under 80,000 distinct CDR3 sequences, about 9.5% of them appearing once. In the case of this clonotype: Its antigen is currently unknown.

The sequence derives from a man aged 45-65 years in good health. Sequencing was carried out using PBMCs.

CDR3 loop: CASKLEFQETQYF. The CDR3, as DNA: TGTGCCAGCAAACTAGAGTTCCAAGAGACCCAGTACTTC. The gene calls are TRBV11-2 and TRBJ2-5; D is possibly TRBD2 (5 bases). This CDR3 is 13 amino acids long. CDR1 SGHAT and CDR2 FQNNGV come from the germline V gene. Trimming cost V 7 bases and J 1 base, with 10 bases left between them.